This T cell receptor (beta chain) originates from a study of blood T cell repertoires in COVID-19. CDR1 is KGHSH and CDR2 is LQKENI in the germline V gene. Trimming shortened V by 5 bases and J by 4 bases, and 11 bases separated the two germline ends. This CDR3 contains 14 residues. The method was immunoSEQ multiplex PCR; TCRdb's version includes in-frame clones alone and lacks a portion of them. Here the sample spans 310,000 or so clones, approximately 86% being singletons. The chain joins TRBV18 to TRBJ1-4; tentative D call: TRBD1 (6 bases). The TCR sequence derives from a woman aged 18-30 years who had recovered from COVID-19. Sequenced sample: PBMCs or T cells enriched from blood (not recorded which). The CDR3: CASSFDRSNEKLFF. DNA of the CDR3: TGTGCCAGCTCATTCGACAGGAGTAATGAAAAACTGTTTTTT.